This T cell receptor (beta chain) was documented in a study of T-cell memory formation after mild COVID-19. For the study at large: Largely, the TCR clusters proved donor specific.

CDR3 length: 13 amino acids. Trimming shortened V by 4 bases and J by 12 bases, and 19 bases separated the two germline ends. Germline CDR1 KGHSY, CDR2 FQNENV. TCRdb recomputed calls from the 5' RACE reads with MiXCR, one row per CDR3 protein. The repertoire holds roughly 600,000 distinct CDR3 sequences, with roughly 18% as singletons. The chain combines TRBV16 with TRBJ2-7; a weak D match, TRBD2 (6 bases). The source of this sequence is an adult woman who had mild COVID-19 (a few samples of this study predate the infection). Cell type and time point are not known. The sequenced sample consisted of PBMCs or a T cell subset sorted from them (not recorded which). In DNA, the CDR3 is TGTGCCAGCAGCCCCACCCGGCCGGGAGTTCTGTACTTC. Translation gives CASSPTRPGVLYF. The full variable domain, rest sourced from reference TRBV16 and TRBJ2-7, is GEEVAQTPKHLVRGEGQKAKLYCAPIKGHSYVFWYQQVLKNEFKFLISFQNENVFDETGMPKERFSAKCLPNSPCSLEIQATKLEDSAVYFCASSPTRPGVLYFGPGTRLTVT.